This TCR beta chain derives from a study of blood T cells in healthy people across ages. Roughly 10 milliliters of peripheral blood were drawn from each donor. In germline, CDR1 is LGHDT, CDR2 YNNKEL (reference sequence). The CDR3 is 13 amino acids. Trimming took off 0 bases at V and 6 bases at J, with 9 bases between the two ends. Together with a sample-barcoded 5' primer, a J-beta primer mix was included in a second PCR lasting roughly 6 to 12 cycles. TCRdb reprocessed the 5' RACE reads with MiXCR, giving one entry per CDR3 protein. Among roughly 1.7 million distinct CDR3 sequences listed, approximately 32% were seen once. Worth noting for this clonotype: What it binds is not known.

The study, taken as a whole, reports: Naive and antigen-experienced cells could not be conclusively compared, given unsorted PBMCs.

This chain uses TRBV3-1 with TRBJ2-7; no reliable D call. This TCR was sampled from a young woman in good health. Source material: blood. The CDR3 sequence is CASSQDYGAEQYF. The CDR3 nucleotides are TGTGCCAGCAGCCAAGATTATGGTGCCGAGCAGTACTTC.